The source of this T cell receptor (beta chain) is a study of blood T cell repertoires in COVID-19. Study-level information: From the United States, Italy and Spain came samples of acute and convalescent COVID-19.

Participants were aged about 18 to 90 years, lived in some 23 US areas, and enrolled virtually. In assigning cohorts, the study relied on participant-reported clinical history. CDR1 is MNHEY, CDR2 SMNVEV, per germline (reference sequence). This CDR3 contains 14 residues. With 6 bases clipped from V and 7 bases from J, the junction kept 10 bases outside the gene matches. TCRdb's copy holds only in-frame clones and misses some; the assay was immunoSEQ multiplex PCR. The repertoire holds about 400,000 clones, approximately 86% seen once, with over 2% in the top ten. Sequenced sample: PBMCs or T cells enriched from blood (not recorded which). This chain connects TRBV27 to TRBJ1-2, with TRBD1 matching over 8 bases. This TCR was sampled from a woman between 35 and 50 years old with acute COVID-19. CDR3 coding DNA: TGTGCCAGCAGCTTCCGCGGACAGGGCTCTGGCTACACCTTC. Translated: CASSFRGQGSGYTF.